These 12 T cell receptor beta chains were sequenced from one sample in a study of OX40 agonist ivuxolimab in advanced cancers. Profiling relied on immunoSEQ multiplex PCR, and the TCRdb table lists in-frame clones only, not all of them. In the table there are about 70,000 clones, 70% to 90% of which are singletons. The specimen was CD4+ or CD8+ T cells sorted from blood, collected in a trial of the OX40 agonist ivuxolimab. These receptors originate from an adult with an advanced solid tumor such as melanoma, head and neck, liver or kidney cancer.

This chain joins TRBV19 and TRBJ2-5; 7 bases map to TRBD2. The V and J ends lost 3 bases and 6 bases, in that order; junction bases with no gene match: 10. This CDR3 has 15 residues. The germline gives CDR1 LNHDA, CDR2 SQIVND (reference sequence). The CDR3: CASSILAGVGQTQYF. The DNA of the CDR3 is TGTGCCAGTAGTATCTTGGCGGGAGTAGGGCAGACCCAGTACTTC.

The J gene is TRBJ2-1, the V gene TRBV30; 8 positions agree with TRBD2. V shed 3 bases, J shed 10 bases, and the junction held 11 bases outside the gene matches. Germline lookup yields CDR1 GTSNPN and CDR2 SVGIG (reference sequence). There are 14 residues in the CDR3. CDR3 DNA: TGTGCCTGGAGCTCGGGAGGGGCTCGAAGGGAGCAGTTCTTC. Its protein is CAWSSGGARREQFF.

The rearrangement links TRBV2 to TRBJ2-1, with 13 positions matching TRBD2. Looked up from germline, CDR1 is SNHLY and CDR2 is FYNNEI. There are 16 residues in the CDR3. J lost 6 bases, V lost 2 bases, and 4 bases had no gene match. The CDR3 nucleotides read TGTGCCAGCAGTGAATTACTAGCGGGAGGGTTCAATGAGCAGTTCTTC. This codes for CASSELLAGGFNEQFF. The variable domain in full, with the rest retrieved from reference TRBV2 and TRBJ2-1, is EPEVTQTPSHQVTQMGQEVILRCVPISNHLYFYWYRQILGQKVEFLVSFYNNEISEKSEIFDDQFSVERPDGSNFTLKIRSTKLEDSAMYFCASSELLAGGFNEQFFGPGTRLTVL.

The chain employs TRBV28 and TRBJ1-5; D possibly corresponds to TRBD1 (5 bases). Germline V gene data show CDR1 as MDHEN and CDR2 as SYDVKM. V was clipped by 7 bases and J by 7 bases, with 17 bases between them. The CDR3 consists of 14 residues. CDR3 in DNA: TGTGCCAGCACCTCGGGGGGATCTGGGCAGCCCCAGCATTTT. Its protein product is CASTSGGSGQPQHF. Full variable domain (remainder filled in from reference TRBV28 and TRBJ1-5): DVKVTQSSRYLVKRTGEKVFLECVQDMDHENMFWYRQDPGLGLRLIYFSYDVKMKEKGDIPEGYSVSREKKERFSLILESASTNQTSMYLCASTSGGSGQPQHFGDGTRLSIL.

The chain links TRBV5-1 to TRBJ2-5; 10 bases are a match to TRBD2. The CDR3 loop spans 16 amino acids. The germline V gene has CDR1 SGHRS and CDR2 YFSETQ. The junction had 12 bases not matched to a gene; V was cut back by 5 bases and J by 5 bases. CDR3 bases: TGCGCCAGCAGTCTGAAAGGGACTAGCGAATTCGAGACCCAGTACTTC. This sequence encodes CASSLKGTSEFETQYF.

V is TRBV28 and J is TRBJ2-1, with D perhaps TRBD2 (6 bases). Germline V gene lookup returns CDR1 MDHEN and CDR2 SYDVKM. The length of the CDR3 is 17 residues. V lost 7 bases and J lost 7, with 26 bases in between. The CDR3 region has the DNA TGTGCCAGCACTTATGTCGGGAGAACCGGGAGTGGGAATGAGCAGTTCTTC. Its translation is CASTYVGRTGSGNEQFF.

This chain uses TRBV6-5 with TRBJ1-2, with TRBD1 as a possible D gene (6 bases). The V end lost 6 bases, the J end lost 2 bases, and 13 bases lay between the germline ends. The germline V gene has CDR1 MNHEY and CDR2 SVGAGI. This CDR3 spans 14 amino acids. This CDR3 is CASSPMTGNYGYTF. CDR3 DNA: TGTGCCAGCAGCCCGATGACAGGCAACTATGGCTACACCTTC.

This chain links TRBV5-1 with TRBJ2-3, with 10 bases that match TRBD1. There are 15 residues in the CDR3. J was trimmed by 6 bases and V by 0 bases; bases with no gene match: 4. Germline V gene lookup returns CDR1 SGHRS and CDR2 YFSETQ. The CDR3 nucleotides are TGCGCCAGCAGCTTGGTACGACAGGGGGCTGATACGCAGTATTTT. It yields the protein CASSLVRQGADTQYF.

With respect to this clone: The sample contains more than one DNA sequence encoding this CDR3. The rearrangement links TRBV15 to TRBJ1-3; no definite D call. The V and J ends lost 0 bases and 5 bases respectively, with 2 bases between them. The CDR3 length is 12 residues. Germline CDR1 LNHNV, CDR2 YYDKDF (reference sequence). CDR3 sequence reads: CATSRDRNTIYF. In nucleotides, the CDR3 is TGTGCCACCAGCAGAGACCGAAACACCATATATTTT.

CDR3 sequence (DNA): TGTGCCTGGAGTGTTTCGGGGGGGACTGGCGAGCAGTACTTC. The encoded protein is CAWSVSGGTGEQYF. The genes are TRBV30 and TRBJ2-7, with 8 bases that match TRBD2. The CDR3 spans 14 residues. Trimming cost V 0 bases and J 6 bases; bases outside gene matches: 7. The germline V gene has CDR1 GTSNPN and CDR2 SVGIG (reference sequence).

The chain uses TRBV5-6 and TRBJ1-1, with TRBD1 matching 10 bases. With V trimmed by 5 bases and J by 6 bases, 7 bases remained unmatched. Germline loops: CDR1 SGHDT, CDR2 YYEEEE. The CDR3 has 14 amino acids. The DNA for the CDR3 is TGTGCCAGCAGTTGGGACAGGGGACTGTCTGAAGCTTTCTTT. Translation gives CASSWDRGLSEAFF.

The rearrangement links TRBV5-5 to TRBJ2-7; D possibly uses TRBD1 or TRBD2 (5 bases each). Trimming removed 1 base from V and 0 bases from J, with 14 bases in between. Germline-derived CDR1 and CDR2 are SGHKS and YYEKEE (reference sequence). The CDR3 extends over 16 amino acids. CDR3 sequence reads: CASSLRGTTFSYEQYF. DNA of the CDR3: TGTGCCAGCAGCTTGCGAGGGACGACCTTCTCCTACGAGCAGTACTTC.